A single sample gave rise to the 24 T cell receptor beta chains below, sequenced in a study of CXCR3-negative and CXCR3-positive naive CD8 T cells (dated by TCRdb to the late 2010s). These reads were obtained on a NextSeq 550. The Human TCR Profiling Kit (MiLaboratory) was used to prepare UMI-labeled 5' RACE TRB cDNA libraries. The reads underwent TCRdb reprocessing, giving one record for each CDR3 protein sequence and no DNA. The sample's clone listing holds 100,000 to 150,000 distinct CDR3 sequences. The leading ten clones occupy around 0.27% of the sample. The material sequenced was naive CXCR3- CD8+ T cells from blood. The cell subset or site label corresponds to: CD45RO-CCR7+CD27+CD95- naive CD8+ T cells lacking CXCR3 (TNR3-). The receptors were gathered from a human donor in good health. Some clones in this sample may be carry-over from other donors' samples.

The chain has TRBV11-2 and TRBJ1-1; TCRdb lists TRBD1, though no DNA is available to test this call. Germline values: CDR1 SGHAT, CDR2 FQNNGV. The CDR3 extends over 16 amino acids. The CDR3 protein is CASSLLGQGMNTEAFF.

This chain links TRBV7-6 with TRBJ1-2; TCRdb indicates TRBD1, and absent DNA this call remains unverified. The CDR3 runs to 16 residues. The germline V gene encodes CDR1 SGHVS and CDR2 FNYEAQ. CDR3 protein: CASSPEARGLNYGYTF.

This rearrangement joins TRBV13 to TRBJ2-5; without DNA, the TCRdb call of TRBD1 cannot be checked. CDR3 size: 15 residues. The V gene's germline CDR1 is PRHDT and CDR2 FYEKMQ (reference sequence). Here the CDR3 reads CASSPGIGPQETQYF.

This chain uses TRBV6-5 with TRBJ2-1. There are 13 residues in the CDR3. Germline loops: CDR1 MNHEY, CDR2 SVGAGI. The chain's CDR3 is CASSPFKFNEQFF.

The J gene is TRBJ2-7, the V gene TRBV2; the TCRdb D gene call, TRBD2, has no DNA to confirm it. CDR1 and CDR2 (germline): SNHLY, FYNNEI. This CDR3 is built from 15 residues. The CDR3 sequence: CASIPFSGGAYEQYF.

The V and J genes are TRBV3-1 and TRBJ2-1; checking the TCRdb D call of TRBD2 is not possible without DNA. Germline V CDR1 and CDR2: LGHDT, YNNKEL (reference sequence). CDR3 length: 16 amino acids. CDR3 region: CASSHPSGGPYNEQFF.

The genes are TRBV7-9 and TRBJ2-3; TCRdb's D call of TRBD2 is untestable without DNA. This CDR3 is 18 amino acids long. Germline V gene data show CDR1 as SEHNR and CDR2 as FQNEAQ (reference sequence). The CDR3 sequence is CASNYPTRPAAGTDTQYF.

The V call is TRBV13, the J call TRBJ2-5; the TCRdb D gene call, TRBD1, has no DNA to confirm it. This CDR3 is 16 amino acids long. The germline gives CDR1 PRHDT, CDR2 FYEKMQ (reference sequence). CDR3 protein: CASSLGTGQNRETQYF. The variable domain in full, with the rest retrieved from reference TRBV13 and TRBJ2-5, is AAGVIQSPRHLIKEKRETATLKCYPIPRHDTVYWYQQGPGQDPQFLISFYEKMQSDKGSIPDRFSAQQFSDYHSELNMSSLELGDSALYFCASSLGTGQNRETQYFGPGTRLLVL.

The genes are TRBV4-3 and TRBJ2-3; as DNA is missing, the TRBD1 call by TCRdb cannot be tested. The V gene's germline CDR1 is LGHNA and CDR2 YSLEER. The CDR3 is 14 residues long. CDR3: CASSSGQSTDTQYF.

This chain links TRBV7-6 with TRBJ2-3. This CDR3 comprises 15 residues. CDR1 and CDR2 (germline): SGHVS, FNYEAQ. The CDR3 loop is CASSQSAILTDTQYF.

The V and J genes are TRBV7-9 and TRBJ1-1; TCRdb's D gene call, TRBD1, goes unchecked for lack of DNA. Germline values: CDR1 SEHNR, CDR2 FQNEAQ (reference sequence). The CDR3 has 13 amino acids. CDR3 in amino acids: CASSFREVDEAFF.

The chain recombines TRBV28 with TRBJ2-7; absent DNA, TCRdb's TRBD1 call cannot be checked. Germline CDR1 reads MDHEN; CDR2 reads SYDVKM. The CDR3 spans 12 residues. The CDR3 loop reads CAGGSRGYEQYF.

The CDR3 here is CSARDITSGIAYNEQFF. The chain has TRBV20-1 and TRBJ2-1; TCRdb designates TRBD2, a call that cannot be tested without DNA. The CDR3 is 17 residues long. CDR1 DFQATT and CDR2 SNEGSKA come from the germline V gene (reference sequence).

V is TRBV4-1 and J is TRBJ2-1; there is no DNA to check the TCRdb D call of TRBD2. The CDR3 covers 15 residues. Germline V gene data show CDR1 as MGHRA and CDR2 as YSYEKL. The CDR3 sequence is CASSQAGGPRNEQFF.

The chain has TRBV27 and TRBJ2-1; TCRdb picks TRBD1, but there is no DNA to check that call. This CDR3 has 13 amino acids. The V gene's germline CDR1 is MNHEY and CDR2 SMNVEV (reference sequence). The CDR3 reads CASSQRTGNEQFF.

V is TRBV20-1 and J is TRBJ1-2; TCRdb gives TRBD1 as the D gene, but with no DNA this cannot be confirmed. In germline, CDR1 is DFQATT, CDR2 SNEGSKA (reference sequence). The CDR3 loop spans 13 amino acids. The CDR3 spells CSASDRVEYGYTF.

The chain carries TRBV12-3 or TRBV12-4 and TRBJ2-3; checking the TCRdb D call of TRBD1 is not possible without DNA. The CDR3 spans 13 residues. Here the CDR3 reads CASKGEDTDTQYF.

V usage is TRBV7-9 and J usage is TRBJ2-1. CDR1 SEHNR and CDR2 FQNEAQ come from the germline V gene (reference sequence). This CDR3 region has 13 residues. CDR3 residues: CASRVASGSEQFF. The whole variable domain, remainder taken from reference TRBV7-9 and TRBJ2-1, is DTGVSQNPRHKITKRGQNVTFRCDPISEHNRLYWYRQTLGQGPEFLTYFQNEAQLEKSRLLSDRFSAERPKGSFSTLEIQRTEQGDSAMYLCASRVASGSEQFFGPGTRLTVL.

V is TRBV4-1 and J is TRBJ2-7; the TCRdb call, TRBD1, lacks DNA for checking. Germline V gene lookup returns CDR1 MGHRA and CDR2 YSYEKL. The CDR3 has 14 residues. The CDR3 region is CASSPKAPTYEQYF.

The V call is TRBV27, the J call TRBJ1-5; the D call from TCRdb, TRBD1, cannot be confirmed without DNA. The V gene's germline CDR1 is MNHEY and CDR2 SMNVEV (reference sequence). The CDR3 loop spans 14 amino acids. The CDR3 loop is CASSFRQGYQPQHF.

The chain couples TRBV24-1 to TRBJ2-2. Germline V CDR1 and CDR2: KGHDR, SFDVKD. The CDR3 is 12 amino acids. CDR3 sequence reads: CATREHGGELFF.

The CDR3 protein is CASSQDSRVAEAEQFF. The J gene is TRBJ2-1, the V gene TRBV4-1; TCRdb's assignment of TRBD2 cannot be checked, as there is no DNA. The CDR3 loop spans 16 amino acids. CDR1 and CDR2 from the germline V gene are MGHRA and YSYEKL.

This rearrangement joins TRBV7-9 to TRBJ2-7; TCRdb picks TRBD1, but there is no DNA to check that call. The CDR3 runs to 17 residues. Germline CDR1 reads SEHNR; CDR2 reads FQNEAQ (reference sequence). CDR3 sequence reads: CASSTEGFRDISYEQYF.

The chain combines TRBV5-6 with TRBJ2-1; no DNA is available, so the TRBD1 call from TCRdb remains unchecked. CDR1 is SGHDT, CDR2 YYEEEE, per germline. CDR3 size: 16 residues. The CDR3 sequence is CASSAEDRGVYNEQFF.